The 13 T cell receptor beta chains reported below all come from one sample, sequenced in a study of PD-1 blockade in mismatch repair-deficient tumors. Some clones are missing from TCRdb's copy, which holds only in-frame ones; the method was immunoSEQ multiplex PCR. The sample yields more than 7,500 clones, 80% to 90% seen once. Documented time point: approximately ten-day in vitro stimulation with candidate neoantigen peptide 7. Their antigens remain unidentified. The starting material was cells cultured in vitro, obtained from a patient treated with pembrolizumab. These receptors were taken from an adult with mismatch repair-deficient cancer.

CDR3 bases: TGTGCCAGCAGCTTAGATACCACCCTGCCCCAGCATTTT. As protein: CASSLDTTLPQHF. This rearrangement joins TRBV11-2 to TRBJ1-5; D unclear. The CDR3 has 13 residues. Germline V gene sequence: CDR1 SGHAT, CDR2 FQNNGV. The germline V and J ends were trimmed by 0 bases and 9 bases, with 9 bases remaining between them.

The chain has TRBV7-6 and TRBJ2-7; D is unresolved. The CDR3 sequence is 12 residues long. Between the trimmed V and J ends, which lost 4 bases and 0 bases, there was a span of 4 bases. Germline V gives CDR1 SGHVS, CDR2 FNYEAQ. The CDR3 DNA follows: TGTGCCAGCAGCTATAGCTCCTACGAGCAGTACTTC. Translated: CASSYSSYEQYF.

CDR3 sequence reads: CASSLALGETQYF. The CDR3 nucleotides are TGTGCCAGCAGCTTAGCGCTTGGAGAGACCCAGTACTTC. The chain joins TRBV7-6 to TRBJ2-5; D remains ambiguous. The CDR3 runs to 13 residues. The V gene lost 0 bases and the J gene lost 4 bases, with 6 bases spanning the gap. In germline, CDR1 is SGHVS, CDR2 FNYEAQ.

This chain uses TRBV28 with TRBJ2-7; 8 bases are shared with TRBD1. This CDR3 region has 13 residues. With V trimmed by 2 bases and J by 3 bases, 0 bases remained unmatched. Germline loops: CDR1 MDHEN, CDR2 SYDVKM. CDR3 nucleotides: TGTGCCAGCAGTTTAGGGACAGGCTACGAGCAGTACTTC. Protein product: CASSLGTGYEQYF.

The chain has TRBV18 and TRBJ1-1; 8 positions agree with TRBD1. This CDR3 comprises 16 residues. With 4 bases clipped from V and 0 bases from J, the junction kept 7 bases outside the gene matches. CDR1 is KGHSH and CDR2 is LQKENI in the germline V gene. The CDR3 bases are TGTGCCAGCTCACACCAGGGGGCGCCCATGAACACTGAAGCTTTCTTT. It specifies CASSHQGAPMNTEAFF.

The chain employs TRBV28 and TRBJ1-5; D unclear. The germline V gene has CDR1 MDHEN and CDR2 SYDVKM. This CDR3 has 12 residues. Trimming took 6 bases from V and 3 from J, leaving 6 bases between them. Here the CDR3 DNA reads TGTGCCAGCAGCTCTGTCAATCAGCCCCAGCATTTT. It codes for CASSSVNQPQHF. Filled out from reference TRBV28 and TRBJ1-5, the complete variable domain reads DVKVTQSSRYLVKRTGEKVFLECVQDMDHENMFWYRQDPGLGLRLIYFSYDVKMKEKGDIPEGYSVSREKKERFSLILESASTNQTSMYLCASSSVNQPQHFGDGTRLSIL.

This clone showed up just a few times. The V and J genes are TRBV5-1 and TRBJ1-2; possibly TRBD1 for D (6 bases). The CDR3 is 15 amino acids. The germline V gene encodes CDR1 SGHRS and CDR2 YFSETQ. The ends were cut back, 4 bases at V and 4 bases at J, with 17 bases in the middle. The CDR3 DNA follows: TGCGCCAGCAGCCCAGACTTGGGGGCTGGCTATGGCTACACCTTC. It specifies CASSPDLGAGYGYTF.

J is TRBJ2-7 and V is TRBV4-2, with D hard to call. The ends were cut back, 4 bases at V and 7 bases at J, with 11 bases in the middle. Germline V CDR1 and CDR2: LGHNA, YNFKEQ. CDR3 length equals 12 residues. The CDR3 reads CASSPLGGEQYF. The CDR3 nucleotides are TGTGCCAGCAGCCCCCTGGGTGGGGAGCAGTACTTC.

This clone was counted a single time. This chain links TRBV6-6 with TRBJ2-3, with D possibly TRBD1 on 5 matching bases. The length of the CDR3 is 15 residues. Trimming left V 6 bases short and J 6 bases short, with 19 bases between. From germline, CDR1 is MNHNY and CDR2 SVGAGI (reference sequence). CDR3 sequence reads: CASRRNSQGGDTQYF. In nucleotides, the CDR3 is TGTGCCAGCAGACGCAACAGCCAGGGTGGGGATACGCAGTATTTT.

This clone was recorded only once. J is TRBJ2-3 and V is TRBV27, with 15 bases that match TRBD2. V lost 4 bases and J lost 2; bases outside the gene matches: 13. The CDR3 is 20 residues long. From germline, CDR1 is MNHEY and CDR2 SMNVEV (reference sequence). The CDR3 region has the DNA TGTGCCAGCAGTTCAGGGACTAGCGGGAGGTTCGTGGGTACCACAGATACGCAGTATTTT. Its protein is CASSSGTSGRFVGTTDTQYF.

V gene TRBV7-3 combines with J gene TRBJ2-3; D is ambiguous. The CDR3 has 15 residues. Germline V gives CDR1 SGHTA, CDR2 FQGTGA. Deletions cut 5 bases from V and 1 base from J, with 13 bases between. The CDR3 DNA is TGTGCCAGCAGCCCAAACGGCATACGCACAGATACGCAGTATTTT. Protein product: CASSPNGIRTDTQYF. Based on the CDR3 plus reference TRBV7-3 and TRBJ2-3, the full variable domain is GAGVSQTPSNKVTEKGKYVELRCDPISGHTALYWYRQSLGQGPEFLIYFQGTGAADDSGLPNDRFFAVRPEGSVSTLKIQRTERGDSAVYLCASSPNGIRTDTQYFGPGTRLTVL.

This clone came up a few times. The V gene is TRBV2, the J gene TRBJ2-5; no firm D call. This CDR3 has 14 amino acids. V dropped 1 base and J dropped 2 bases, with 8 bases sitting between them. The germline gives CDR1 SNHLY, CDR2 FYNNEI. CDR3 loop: CASSEDRIQETQYF. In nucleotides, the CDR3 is TGTGCCAGCAGTGAAGATCGGATTCAAGAGACCCAGTACTTC.

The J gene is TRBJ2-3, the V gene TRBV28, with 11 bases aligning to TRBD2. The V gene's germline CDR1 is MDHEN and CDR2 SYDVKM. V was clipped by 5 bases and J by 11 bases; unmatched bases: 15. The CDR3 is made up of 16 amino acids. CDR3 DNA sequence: TGTGCCAGCAGTCCACCGGGACTAGCGGTCCCGAGGAGGCAGTATTTT. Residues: CASSPPGLAVPRRQYF.